These 28 T cell receptor beta chains were sequenced from one sample in a study of Ad26.COV2.S vaccination and SARS-CoV-2 variants. Assay used: immunoSEQ multiplex PCR; TCRdb lists only in-frame clones, some missing. The table has around 350,000 clones, roughly 94% seen once. Sample: peripheral blood, taken after recovery from COVID-19. The receptor source for this set is a human donor who had recovered from COVID-19.

V gene TRBV3-1 (or the pseudogene TRBV3-2) combines with J gene TRBJ2-1, with 7 nucleotides matching TRBD2. Germline V CDR1 and CDR2: LGHDT, YNNKEL (reference sequence). CDR3 length: 16 residues. Unmatched junction bases numbered 14, after V lost 5 bases and J lost 7 bases. CDR3 loop: CASSSWSGGLPNEQFF. The CDR3 DNA is TGTGCCAGCAGCTCCTGGTCCGGGGGGTTACCAAATGAGCAGTTCTTC.

This rearrangement joins TRBV7-9 to TRBJ1-2; D remains ambiguous. The length of the CDR3 is 16 residues. The V and J ends lost 4 bases and 4 bases respectively, with 19 bases between them. The V gene's germline CDR1 is SEHNR and CDR2 FQNEAQ (reference sequence). The CDR3 sequence is CASSSPTTPDLYGYTF. Here the CDR3 DNA reads TGTGCCAGCAGCTCCCCTACGACTCCGGACCTCTATGGCTACACCTTC.

The J gene is TRBJ2-7, the V gene TRBV19; D unclear. CDR1 is LNHDA, CDR2 SQIVND, per germline (reference sequence). CDR3 length: 14 amino acids. The V end was cut by 5 bases, the J end by 2 bases, with 13 bases between. The CDR3 protein is CASSLLGIAYEQYF. The CDR3 region has the DNA TGTGCCAGTAGTCTGCTAGGGATCGCCTACGAGCAGTACTTC.

V gene TRBV10-3 combines with J gene TRBJ2-1, with a weak D call TRBD1 (5 bases). V lost 0 bases and J 10 bases, leaving 13 bases between the germline ends. Germline V gene data show CDR1 as ENHRY and CDR2 as SYGVKD. The CDR3 length is 14 residues. The CDR3 region is CAISESGRIGEQFF. CDR3 nucleotides: TGTGCCATCAGTGAGTCGGGGCGGATTGGAGAGCAGTTCTTC.

This rearrangement joins TRBV6-6 to TRBJ2-7; either TRBD1 or TRBD2 may fit D (5 bases each). The CDR3 consists of 13 residues. The germline gives CDR1 MNHNY, CDR2 SVGAGI (reference sequence). Trimming removed 4 bases at V and 9 bases at J, with 16 bases between. This chain's CDR3 is CASSSGTALGQYF. In DNA form, the CDR3 reads TGTGCCAGCAGTTCCGGGACGGCCTTAGGGCAGTACTTC.

This chain links TRBV6-5 with TRBJ1-3; no clear D gene. Germline V gene lookup returns CDR1 MNHEY and CDR2 SVGAGI. The CDR3 sequence is 15 residues long. The V end lost 5 bases, the J end lost 0 bases, and 11 bases lay between the germline ends. The CDR3 protein is CASSPDGYSGNTIYF. Here the CDR3 DNA reads TGTGCCAGCAGTCCTGACGGCTACTCTGGAAACACCATATATTTT.

The chain employs TRBV21-1 and TRBJ1-5. TRBV21-1 is listed as a pseudogene. CDR3 length: 13 residues. The CDR3: CASSNRSPQPQHF. The CDR3 DNA reads as TGTGCCAGCAGCAACCGGTCCCCTCAGCCCCAGCATTTT.

The chain joins TRBV27 to TRBJ1-3; D not certain. Per germline, CDR1 MNHEY and CDR2 SMNVEV (reference sequence). The CDR3 totals 15 residues. V gave up 0 bases and J gave up 3 bases, with 9 bases separating them. The CDR3 reads CASSLSIGFGNTIYF. The CDR3 DNA follows: TGTGCCAGCAGTTTATCGATCGGGTTTGGAAACACCATATATTTT.

The genes are TRBV6-4 and TRBJ1-6, with D unresolved. V lost 6 bases to trimming and J lost 4 bases, with 7 bases between them. The CDR3 consists of 13 residues. CDR1 is MRHNA, CDR2 SNTAGT, per germline. Here the CDR3 reads CASSVSYNSPLHF. Written as DNA, the CDR3 is TGTGCCAGCAGCGTATCTTATAATTCACCCCTCCACTTT.

V is TRBV19 and J is TRBJ1-5, with 12 bases that match TRBD1. This CDR3 contains 17 residues. Germline V gene lookup returns CDR1 LNHDA and CDR2 SQIVND (reference sequence). V lost 1 base, J lost 7 bases, and 8 bases stayed unmatched. The CDR3 sequence: CASSIVHGTGGGQPQHF. The CDR3 DNA reads TGTGCCAGTAGTATAGTCCACGGGACAGGGGGCGGACAGCCCCAGCATTTT.

The chain employs TRBV4-1 and TRBJ2-2; 9 nucleotides match TRBD1. Germline V lookup: CDR1 MGHRA, CDR2 YSYEKL. There are 16 residues in the CDR3. With V trimmed by 0 bases and J by 5 bases, 4 bases remained unmatched. CDR3 residues: CASSQDRTGVTGELFF. The CDR3 nucleotides are TGCGCCAGCAGCCAAGATCGGACAGGGGTGACCGGGGAGCTGTTTTTT.

The chain couples TRBV11-3 to TRBJ1-1; TRBD1 is a possible D gene (5 bases). CDR3 size: 14 residues. The germline V gene encodes CDR1 SGHNT and CDR2 YENEEA. Trimming removed 5 bases at V and 3 bases at J, with 13 bases between. The CDR3 DNA is TGTGCCAGCAGCCCGGGGGGGGTTTACACTGAAGCTTTCTTT. It yields the protein CASSPGGVYTEAFF.

J is TRBJ1-5 and V is TRBV6-5; D is unclear. The length of the CDR3 is 13 residues. Germline CDR1 reads MNHEY; CDR2 reads SVGAGI. The V end lost 8 bases, the J end lost 7 bases, and 15 bases lay between the germline ends. The CDR3 region is CASASGSRQPQHF. DNA of the CDR3: TGTGCCAGCGCCTCGGGGTCGCGCCAGCCCCAGCATTTT.

This clone was counted a few times. This chain uses TRBV6-1 with TRBJ1-1, with D perhaps matching TRBD1 (5 bases). Looked up from germline, CDR1 is MNHNS and CDR2 is SASEGT. This CDR3 has 16 amino acids. The V and J ends lost 4 bases and 3 bases respectively, with 18 bases between them. CDR3 DNA sequence: TGTGCCAGCAGTGGCCCGCTGGGGGGTCGGGACACTGAAGCTTTCTTT. It codes for CASSGPLGGRDTEAFF.

The DNA for the CDR3 is TGTGCCAGCAGCTTAGTGGGAGGGTATGGCTACACCTTC. Protein: CASSLVGGYGYTF. The chain couples TRBV11-2 to TRBJ1-2, with D unclear. CDR1 SGHAT and CDR2 FQNNGV come from the germline V gene. Trimming shortened V by 1 base and J by 5 bases, and 8 bases separated the two germline ends. This CDR3 comprises 13 residues.

This chain connects TRBV4-1 to TRBJ1-2; D is possibly TRBD1 (5 bases). V lost 1 base, J lost 5 bases, and 14 bases lay in between. The germline V gene encodes CDR1 MGHRA and CDR2 YSYEKL. The CDR3 runs to 15 residues. CDR3 DNA: TGCGCCAGCAGCCAAGTCCAGACAGCTGATTATGGCTACACCTTC. Amino acids: CASSQVQTADYGYTF.

In regard to this clone: The sample contains more than one DNA sequence encoding this CDR3. The gene calls are TRBV7-9 and TRBJ1-5, with D uncertain. V lost 1 base and J 0 bases, leaving 1 base between the germline ends. There are 13 residues in the CDR3. From germline, CDR1 is SEHNR and CDR2 FQNEAQ (reference sequence). CDR3 sequence reads: CASSLDSNQPQHF. The CDR3 bases are TGTGCCAGCAGCTTAGATAGCAATCAGCCCCAGCATTTT.

The rearrangement uses TRBV6-2 or TRBV6-3 and TRBJ1-1; D perhaps matches TRBD1 (5 bases). The CDR3 is 15 amino acids. CDR1 is MNHEY, CDR2 SVGEGT, per germline. Trimming removed 6 bases from V and 1 base from J, with 15 bases in between. CDR3 in DNA: TGTGCCAGCAGCCAGCCGGGACTTAGGAACACTGAAGCTTTCTTT. This translates into CASSQPGLRNTEAFF.

In its sample, this clone was seen once. J is TRBJ2-1 and V is TRBV4-2; 8 bases map to TRBD1. This CDR3 comprises 16 residues. Germline V lookup: CDR1 LGHNA, CDR2 YNFKEQ. V dropped 5 bases and J dropped 1; count of bases not matched to a gene: 7. The chain's CDR3 is CASSSLWDRSYNEQFF. The DNA of the CDR3 is TGTGCCAGCAGCAGCCTTTGGGACAGGTCCTACAATGAGCAGTTCTTC.

The rearrangement links TRBV10-3 to TRBJ1-5; 12 nucleotides match TRBD1. Germline lookup yields CDR1 ENHRY and CDR2 SYGVKD. This CDR3 comprises 19 residues. The J segment lost 3 bases and the V segment lost 0 bases, leaving 9 bases of the junction unmatched. CDR3 in DNA: TGTGCCATCAGTGAGTCGCGGGGACAGGGGGCCACCTTCAATCAGCCCCAGCATTTT. This codes for CAISESRGQGATFNQPQHF.

The chain joins TRBV5-1 to TRBJ2-2, with a possible D match to TRBD2 (7 bases). The CDR3 contains 16 residues. Trimming cost V 0 bases and J 2 bases, with 11 bases left between them. From germline, CDR1 is SGHRS and CDR2 YFSETQ. CDR3 sequence: CASSLVGGRNTGELFF. The CDR3 DNA sequence: TGCGCCAGCAGCTTGGTCGGGGGGCGCAACACCGGGGAGCTGTTTTTT.

In its sample, this clone was seen once. The genes are TRBV6-5 and TRBJ1-2; TRBD1 might be the D (5 bases). V was clipped by 7 bases and J by 4 bases, with 16 bases between them. The germline V gene has CDR1 MNHEY and CDR2 SVGAGI. The CDR3 spans 14 residues. In DNA form, the CDR3 reads TGTGCCAGCACCGATACGACAGCCCTCTATGGCTACACCTTC. Translation gives CASTDTTALYGYTF.

The chain joins TRBV6-6 to TRBJ2-7; D is unclear. The CDR3 spans 13 residues. V was pared by 1 base and J by 5 bases, with 9 bases between. Germline V lookup: CDR1 MNHNY, CDR2 SVGAGI (reference sequence). CDR3 residues: CASSYYGPNEQYF. CDR3 nucleotide sequence: TGTGCCAGCAGTTACTACGGGCCAAACGAGCAGTACTTC.

The genes are TRBV18 and TRBJ2-7; tentative D call: TRBD1 (6 bases). V dropped 4 bases and J dropped 3 bases, with 10 bases sitting between them. This CDR3 is built from 13 residues. Germline V CDR1 and CDR2: KGHSH, LQKENI. CDR3 region: CASSLTDSYEQYF. CDR3 nucleotide sequence: TGTGCCAGCTCACTGACGGACAGCTACGAGCAGTACTTC.

V and J are TRBV7-2 and TRBJ1-6; TRBD1 might be the D (6 bases). Trimming stripped 4 bases from V and 1 base from J, with 8 bases between. This CDR3 is 15 amino acids long. CDR1 is SGHTA and CDR2 is FQGNSA in the germline V gene. The CDR3 loop reads CASSYRVSYNSPLHF. The DNA for the CDR3 is TGTGCCAGCAGCTACAGGGTATCCTATAATTCACCCCTCCACTTT.

The chain has TRBV25-1 and TRBJ2-7, with TRBD1 matching 7 bases. V was clipped by 8 bases and J by 1 base; unmatched bases: 5. This CDR3 spans 13 amino acids. The germline V gene encodes CDR1 MGHDK and CDR2 SYGVNS. CDR3 loop: CASRQGRSYEQYF. The DNA of the CDR3 is TGTGCCAGCCGACAGGGCCGATCCTACGAGCAGTACTTC.

This clone was seen ten or more times. V usage is TRBV4-3 and J usage is TRBJ1-1; D gene ambiguous. CDR3 length equals 15 residues. V gave up 1 base and J gave up 4 bases, with 13 bases separating them. The germline CDR1 and CDR2 sequences are LGHNA and YSLEER. The DNA for the CDR3 is TGCGCCAGCAGCCAAGTAGTCGACCTATCCACTGAAGCTTTCTTT. Translating it yields CASSQVVDLSTEAFF.

The gene calls are TRBV9 and TRBJ1-1; D unresolved. CDR1 and CDR2 (germline): SGDLS, YYNGEE. The CDR3 is 12 amino acids. V was clipped by 0 bases and J by 8 bases, with 8 bases between them. Here the CDR3 DNA reads TGTGCCAGCAGCGTAGTTGGACCAGAAGCTTTCTTT. Protein product: CASSVVGPEAFF.